This paragraph reports one TCR beta chain. Its antigen is as yet unknown. Unique molecular identifiers tagged the TCR beta cDNA libraries. Each CDR3 protein is one row after TCRdb ran MiXCR on the PCR reads. The sample has roughly 700,000 distinct CDR3 sequences; roughly 29% are singletons. This record belongs to a study of post-analysis software for immune sequencing data. Study-wide points: TRBV5-6, TRBV5-1 and TRBV20-1 belonged to a set of about five TRBV segments that were more frequent in patients than controls.

CDR3 length: 13 amino acids. Germline assignment: CDR1 DFQATT and CDR2 SNEGSKA (reference sequence). V shed 8 bases, J shed 12 bases, and the junction held 19 bases outside the gene matches. This TCR was sampled from a girl aged 5-17 years with multiple sclerosis. The chain recombines TRBV20-1 with TRBJ2-7; TRBD2 matches 7 bases. The sample comprised blood. CDR3 amino acids: CSCATSRGIRRYF. DNA of the CDR3: TGCAGTTGCGCGACTAGCAGAGGCATCAGGAGGTACTTC.